These 17 T cell receptor beta chains were all obtained from the same sample, sequenced in a study of cytomegalovirus exposure and HLA in healthy donors (dated 2017 in TCRdb). The receptor library was made with the immunoSEQ multiplex PCR assay. For the multiplex PCR, a mixture combining 60 forward primers for TCR Vbeta segments and 13 reverse primers for TCR Jbeta segments was used. TCRdb took this table from immuneACCESS and kept in-frame rearrangements with V and J called. Such tables lack part of the clones; where checked against another copy, unresolved V genes explain under half of the gap, and the rest is unexplained. This sample holds more than 200,000 clones; around 85% were observed only once. Jointly, the top ten make up 0.22% of the sample. Sequenced input: PBMCs. The receptors shown here come from a girl aged 2-10 years in good health and CMV-seronegative.

A single count supports this clone. V is TRBV10-2 and J is TRBJ2-3; the match to TRBD2 covers 10 bases. The ends lost 5 bases at V and 5 bases at J; junction bases unmatched: 4. The CDR3 runs 14 residues. The germline CDR1 and CDR2 sequences are WSHSY and SAAADI. CDR3 in DNA: TGCGCCAGCAGTATTTTAGCGGGGGGAGATACGCAGTATTTT. This translates into CASSILAGGDTQYF.

In this sample, this clone turned up a few times. The CDR3 loop is CASSLSEARGEQYF. The CDR3 DNA is TGTGCCAGCAGCTTATCCGAGGCCAGGGGCGAGCAGTACTTC. The chain uses TRBV13 and TRBJ2-5; TRBD1 might be the D (6 bases). Judging by the DNA end, TRBJ2-7 fits better; the J call may be wrong. The CDR3 consists of 14 residues. CDR1 PRHDT and CDR2 FYEKMQ come from the germline V gene (reference sequence).

This clone was recorded a few times. The J gene is TRBJ1-5, the V gene TRBV7-3; D gene ambiguous. V was cut by 0 bases and J by 7 bases, with 4 bases left in between. The CDR3 runs 12 residues. Per the germline V gene, CDR1 is SGHTA and CDR2 is FQGTGA. Written as DNA, the CDR3 is TGTGCCAGCAGCTTAACGGGCCAGCCCCAGCATTTT. It is translated as CASSLTGQPQHF.

This clone was counted between two and nine times. The J gene is TRBJ1-2, the V gene TRBV19; D is undetermined. Looked up from germline, CDR1 is LNHDA and CDR2 is SQIVND (reference sequence). This CDR3 spans 13 amino acids. The V end was cut by 3 bases, the J end by 7 bases, with 12 bases between. The CDR3 region is CASSIEGGGGYTF. The CDR3, as DNA: TGTGCCAGTAGTATCGAAGGAGGAGGTGGCTACACCTTC.

The gene calls are TRBV7-9 and TRBJ2-1, with 7 bases fitting TRBD2. The CDR3 length is 13 residues. The V and J ends lost 2 bases and 10 bases, in that order; junction bases with no gene match: 5. Germline V gene data show CDR1 as SEHNR and CDR2 as FQNEAQ (reference sequence). The CDR3 region is CASSLLPAGEQFF. In nucleotides, the CDR3 is TGTGCCAGCAGCTTACTCCCAGCGGGGGAGCAGTTCTTC.

The chain uses TRBV7-2 and TRBJ2-3; 9 positions agree with TRBD2. With V trimmed by 1 base and J by 1 base, 3 bases remained unmatched. Germline loops: CDR1 SGHTA, CDR2 FQGNSA. This CDR3 has 16 amino acids. The CDR3 DNA is TGTGCCAGCAGCTTAGGTCAGCGGGGGGGCACAGATACGCAGTATTTT. It translates to CASSLGQRGGTDTQYF.

The chain recombines TRBV7-9 with TRBJ2-1; 8 bases match TRBD2. Germline V gene sequence: CDR1 SEHNR, CDR2 FQNEAQ (reference sequence). The ends lost 5 bases at V and 7 bases at J; junction bases unmatched: 10. CDR3 length: 15 residues. CDR3 DNA: TGTGCCAGCAGCCCACGGGGGGGCCTAACAAATGAGCAGTTCTTC. Translating it yields CASSPRGGLTNEQFF. Looking up the rest from reference TRBV7-9 and TRBJ2-1 gives the full variable domain: DTGVSQNPRHKITKRGQNVTFRCDPISEHNRLYWYRQTLGQGPEFLTYFQNEAQLEKSRLLSDRFSAERPKGSFSTLEIQRTEQGDSAMYLCASSPRGGLTNEQFFGPGTRLTVL.

This clone has a handful of counts. The chain is built from TRBV14 and TRBJ1-1; 10 nucleotides line up with TRBD1. J gave up 9 bases and V 0 bases, and 7 bases lay outside the gene matches. CDR1 is SGHDN, CDR2 FVKESK, per germline. The CDR3 sequence is 15 residues long. CDR3 sequence: CASSQDLGQGVQAFF. In DNA form, the CDR3 reads TGTGCCAGCAGCCAAGATTTAGGACAGGGGGTTCAAGCTTTCTTT.

This sequence joins TRBV4-2 and TRBJ1-1, with no clear D. CDR3 length: 15 residues. Germline CDR1 LGHNA, CDR2 YNFKEQ. V lost 0 bases and J 6 bases, leaving 14 bases between the germline ends. This CDR3 reads CASSQETGNFAEAFF. In DNA form, the CDR3 reads TGTGCCAGCAGCCAAGAGACCGGGAATTTCGCTGAAGCTTTCTTT.

Only one count was recorded for this clone. Different DNA sequences within this sample yield the same CDR3. The chain links TRBV2 to TRBJ1-2; the match to TRBD1 covers 10 bases. The CDR3 loop spans 13 amino acids. Germline V gene data show CDR1 as SNHLY and CDR2 as FYNNEI. The V gene end was trimmed by 6 bases and the J gene end by 8 bases; junction bases not matched to a gene: 6. CDR3 loop: CASSPGQGIGYTF. The CDR3 bases are TGTGCCAGCAGCCCGGGACAGGGGATAGGCTACACCTTC.

The rearrangement links TRBV6-1 to TRBJ2-7; 8 bases fit TRBD2. Germline V gene lookup returns CDR1 MNHNS and CDR2 SASEGT. This CDR3 comprises 13 residues. V shed 8 bases, J shed 4 bases, and the junction held 7 bases outside the gene matches. CDR3 bases: TGTGCCAGCGGACGCGGGAGGTGGTACGAGCAGTACTTC. Translating gives CASGRGRWYEQYF.

The rearrangement links TRBV10-3 to TRBJ1-1, with D possibly being TRBD1 (6 bases). CDR1 is ENHRY and CDR2 is SYGVKD in the germline V gene. V was cut by 10 bases and J by 3 bases, with 15 bases left in between. The CDR3 length is 13 residues. CDR3 amino acids: CATVGAWDTEAFF. CDR3 DNA: TGTGCCACTGTGGGGGCGTGGGACACTGAAGCTTTCTTT.

The chain couples TRBV2 to TRBJ2-7; TRBD1 matches at 9 bases. Germline V lookup: CDR1 SNHLY, CDR2 FYNNEI. Losses at the gene ends were 8 bases for V and 3 bases for J; bases not matched to a gene: 5. This CDR3 is built from 13 residues. CDR3 nucleotide sequence: TGTGCCAGCGGCGGGACAGGGAGCTACGAGCAGTACTTC. Residues: CASGGTGSYEQYF.

The V and J genes are TRBV13 and TRBJ2-7; 7 bases line up with TRBD2. The junction had 7 bases not matched to a gene; V was cut back by 5 bases and J by 6 bases. Germline CDR1 and CDR2: PRHDT and FYEKMQ (reference sequence). The CDR3 sequence is 13 residues long. CDR3 in DNA: TGTGCCAGCAGCGCGGGGGTGGGGACCGAGCAGTACTTC. It is translated as CASSAGVGTEQYF.

The genes are TRBV29-1 and TRBJ2-2; the D gene is possibly TRBD2 (6 bases). Germline lookup yields CDR1 SQVTM and CDR2 ANQGSEA. The length of the CDR3 is 15 residues. V was pared by 0 bases and J by 2 bases, with 10 bases between. In DNA, the CDR3 is TGCAGCGTTGAAGATCGGGCGGGAAACACCGGGGAGCTGTTTTTT. Protein sequence: CSVEDRAGNTGELFF.

J is TRBJ2-1 and V is TRBV7-2; TRBD2 matches 11 bases. Unmatched junction bases numbered 5, after V lost 1 base and J lost 9 bases. Germline V gene lookup returns CDR1 SGHTA and CDR2 FQGNSA. This CDR3 has 15 amino acids. The CDR3 spells CASSLVSGRAVEQFF. The CDR3 nucleotides are TGTGCCAGCAGCTTAGTTAGCGGGAGGGCGGTTGAGCAGTTCTTC.

This chain links TRBV7-9 with TRBJ2-7; D remains unclear. Trimming pared 6 bases from V and 3 bases from J, leaving 21 bases between. The CDR3 covers 16 residues. The germline gives CDR1 SEHNR, CDR2 FQNEAQ (reference sequence). CDR3 protein: CASSRLGRRTFYEQYF. As DNA, the CDR3 is TGTGCCAGCAGTCGCCTGGGCAGGCGAACCTTCTACGAGCAGTACTTC.